Listed below are T cell receptor beta chains from one sample, sequenced in a study of T cells in Graves' hyperthyroidism and ophthalmopathy. TCRdb reprocessed the multiplex PCR reads with MiXCR, giving one entry per CDR3 protein. The sample records about 380,000 distinct CDR3 sequences, roughly 14% being singletons. The sample comprised blood. These receptors came from a young woman with Graves' ophthalmopathy. Both conserved end residues are part of each CDR3. The D gene is left open where the match is weak. Size is stated for part of the rows, as once, few or many counts, or as a class when the clone is expanded.

DNA	CDR3	size	J	V	D
TGTGCCAGCAGTCCACTCCGGACAGGGGGCAATCAGCCCCAGCATTTT	CASSPLRTGGNQPQHF	many	TRBJ1-5	TRBV28	TRBD1
TGTGCCAGCAGCGTAGAGGGGGGCCGGTACACTGAAGCTTTCTTT	CASSVEGGRYTEAFF	few	TRBJ1-1	TRBV9	-
TGTGCCAGCAGCCCCAGACTAGCGGGGCCCCAAGAGACCCAGTACTTC	CASSPRLAGPQETQYF	many	TRBJ2-5	TRBV7-2	TRBD2
TGTGCCAGCAGTCCCGGGTACGGCAGGGTGTCCAAAAACATTCAGTACTTC	CASSPGYGRVSKNIQYF	many	TRBJ2-4	TRBV12-3/TRBV12-4	-
TGTGCCAGCAGCTCTGGAGAACTAGCTGTTTCACCCCTCCACTTT	CASSSGELAVSPLHF	-	TRBJ1-6	TRBV7-9	-
TGTGCCTCCGGCGGGGGAGTAGAGACCCAGTACTTC	CASGGGVETQYF	many	TRBJ2-5	TRBV30	TRBD2
TGTGCCAGCAGCCTCGGGACAGGGCGTCTGGGCTACACCTTC	CASSLGTGRLGYTF	many	TRBJ1-2	TRBV13	TRBD1
TGTGCCAGCTCGAGGGGGACGGGTGAGCAGTTCTTC	CASSRGTGEQFF	many	TRBJ2-1	TRBV6-1	-
TGCAGTGCTAGACGCCACGGGGGGGGCACTGAAGCTTTCTTT	CSARRHGGGTEAFF	many	TRBJ1-1	TRBV20-1	-
TGTGCCAGCAGCTCTACAGGGATAGGAACTGAAGCTTTCTTT	CASSSTGIGTEAFF	many	TRBJ1-1	TRBV11-2	-
TGTGCCAGCAGCGGTGGAGCGAAGATTGGAGGAAAACTGTTTTTT	CASSGGAKIGGKLFF	few	TRBJ1-4	TRBV9	-
TGCGCCAGCAGTTGGGGACAGGGATTCTATGGCTACACCTTC	CASSWGQGFYGYTF	few	TRBJ1-2	TRBV5-1	TRBD1
TGTGCCAGCTCACCAGTATCCGGGACGCCGGCTGGAAACACCATATATTTT	CASSPVSGTPAGNTIYF	few	TRBJ1-3	TRBV18	-
TGTGCCAGTAGTGCAATACAAGGAGGCCGCTACGAGCAGTACTTC	CASSAIQGGRYEQYF	few	TRBJ2-7	TRBV19	-
TGTGCCAGCAAAGGCGAGCGGGGGGGCCTTGGCACAGATACGCAGTATTTT	CASKGERGGLGTDTQYF	few	TRBJ2-3	TRBV6-1	TRBD2
TGCAGTGCTAGGGGGAGGGGGCCCTACAATGAGCAGTTCTTC	CSARGRGPYNEQFF	many	TRBJ2-1	TRBV20-1	-
TGTGCCACCAGTCTGAGACAGGGACGGGCCCCCAATGAGCAGTTCTTC	CATSLRQGRAPNEQFF	many	TRBJ2-1	TRBV24-1	TRBD1
TGCAGTGCTAGGCTTATCAATACGCAGTATTTT	CSARLINTQYF	many	TRBJ2-3	TRBV20-1	-